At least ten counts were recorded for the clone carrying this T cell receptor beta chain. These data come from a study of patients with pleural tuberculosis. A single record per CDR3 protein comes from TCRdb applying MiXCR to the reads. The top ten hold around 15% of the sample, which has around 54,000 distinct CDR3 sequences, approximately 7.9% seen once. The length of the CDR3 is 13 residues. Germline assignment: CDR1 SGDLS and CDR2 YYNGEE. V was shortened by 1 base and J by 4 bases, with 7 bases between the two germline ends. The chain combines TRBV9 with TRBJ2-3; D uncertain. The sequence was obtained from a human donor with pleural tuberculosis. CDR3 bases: TGTGCCAGCAGCGTAAATGAGGCAGATACGCAGTATTTT. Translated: CASSVNEADTQYF.